This T cell receptor (beta chain) was documented in a study of cytomegalovirus exposure and HLA in healthy donors. Study details: The approximately 120 validation repertoires were reported in a later analysis to have been generated on the same platform as the roughly 700 first-cohort repertoires.

It was the approximately 120-subject validation cohort, separate from the roughly 700-subject first cohort, to which the donors belonged. To note about this clone: Its specificity is not known.

The CDR3 sequence is 11 residues long. Per germline, CDR1 DFQATT and CDR2 SNEGSKA (reference sequence). Findings and caveats of the study: The study flagged roughly 160 TCR beta chains as cytomegalovirus-associated.

Data came from immunoSEQ multiplex PCR; TCRdb stores just in-frame clones and leaves some out. The repertoire holds about 56,000 clones, with 90% to 95% as singletons. This receptor was taken from a man aged 18 to 30 in good health and CMV-seronegative. This chain links TRBV20-1 with TRBJ2-1, with D possibly being TRBD1 (6 bases). The source material was PBMCs. This CDR3 reads CIVRGSNEQFF. For the CDR3, the DNA is TGCATCGTTAGGGGGTCCAATGAGCAGTTCTTC.